The TCR beta chain described here comes from a study of blood T cell repertoires in COVID-19. Turning to the study itself: There were acute and convalescent COVID-19 samples, and they came from the United States, Italy and Spain. T cells, B-cell-depleted T cells, or PBMCs provided the cDNA or gDNA that served as material.

Those enrolled in Seattle joined during active infection and were followed longitudinally afterward. Original processing methods: Amplification of reference gene primers was used by the study to estimate nucleated cell counts. Generated by immunoSEQ multiplex PCR, the TCRdb table keeps only in-frame clones and is missing some. The V and J calls and clone size are taken from that table; D and trimming were inferred from the DNA. This table has roughly 180,000 clones, about 93% appearing once. This CDR3 comprises 15 residues. V dropped 0 bases and J dropped 4; count of bases not matched to a gene: 1. Germline CDR1 MNHEY, CDR2 SVGAGI.

This TCR derives from a young man with COVID-19, enrolled during active disease. Sequenced sample: peripheral blood. The chain joins TRBV6-5 to TRBJ2-3; 10 bases match TRBD1. This CDR3 is CASSYSGTGADTQYF. The CDR3 DNA follows: TGTGCCAGCAGTTACTCAGGGACAGGGGCAGATACGCAGTATTTT.